The clone carrying this TCR beta chain was recorded many times. The antigen is undetermined. This sample is drawn from a study of T cell repertoires in cytomegalovirus infection. Study information: Matching HLA type and CMV infection were both indicated by public TCR beta signatures.

TCRdb re-called the reads with MiXCR, one entry per CDR3 protein. The table includes roughly 230,000 distinct CDR3 sequences, around 6.2% detected once. Findings of the study overall: Dominant in the ex vivo response were TCR beta clonotypes restricted by HLA-C and specific for CMV. The study identified carriers of CMV plus the relevant HLA from cumulative public TCR beta family frequency.

The sequence came from a human donor in good health (CMV status not recorded). Some clones in this sample may be carry-over from other donors' samples. The specimen was PBMCs.

CDR3 protein: CASSLSGGAVNEQFF. The CDR3 DNA reads TGTGCCAGCAGCCTTAGCGGGGGGGCAGTCAATGAGCAGTTCTTC. J is TRBJ2-1 and V is TRBV7-2; 11 bases are shared with TRBD2. The CDR3 consists of 15 residues. Trimming at V came to 5 bases and at J to 6 bases, leaving 6 bases not matched to a gene. Germline V gene data show CDR1 as SGHTA and CDR2 as FQGNSA.